Following are 25 T cell receptor beta chains from one sample sequenced in a study of blood T cells in healthy people across ages. The use of a sample-barcoded 5' primer and a J-beta primer mix characterized a second PCR of roughly 6 to 11 cycles. TCRdb re-derived calls from the 5' RACE reads in MiXCR, one entry per CDR3 protein. The data show about 780,000 distinct CDR3 sequences, with more than 25% seen just once and about 3% held by the top ten. The data also belong to a second study, concerning T cells of mothers and their children.

The source material was blood. These receptors all stem from a boy between 5 and 17 years old in good health.

This clonotype was seen more than once but under ten times. This chain links TRBV14 with TRBJ2-1; TRBD2 agrees at 14 bases. The length of the CDR3 is 18 residues. The V gene's germline CDR1 is SGHDN and CDR2 FVKESK. Trimming at V came to 2 bases and at J to 3 bases, leaving 6 bases not matched to a gene. DNA for the CDR3: TGTGCCAGCAGCCAAACCGGGACTAGCGGGGGTAGCTACAATGAGCAGTTCTTC. It specifies CASSQTGTSGGSYNEQFF.

This clonotype was counted a few times. The rearrangement links TRBV5-1 to TRBJ2-1; 8 bases align to TRBD1. This CDR3 has 15 residues. CDR1 SGHRS and CDR2 YFSETQ come from the germline V gene. The ends lost 5 bases at V and 5 bases at J; junction bases unmatched: 9. The CDR3 DNA sequence: TGCGCCAGCAGGGCCGGGACAGGAAACAACAATGAGCAGTTCTTC. It encodes CASRAGTGNNNEQFF.

V and J are TRBV2 and TRBJ1-4; D ambiguous. CDR1 and CDR2 (germline): SNHLY, FYNNEI. Trimming pared 11 bases from V and 0 bases from J, leaving 10 bases between. This CDR3 region has 13 residues. CDR3 protein: CAGSFATNEKLFF. CDR3 DNA sequence: TGTGCCGGCTCTTTTGCAACTAATGAAAAACTGTTTTTT.

This clonotype was detected once. The V gene is TRBV5-1, the J gene TRBJ2-5; D might be TRBD1 (5 bases). The J call is uncertain, as TRBJ2-1 better fits the DNA end. The CDR3 covers 14 residues. CDR1 SGHRS and CDR2 YFSETQ come from the germline V gene. CDR3 residues: CASSFGQGFSEQFF. CDR3 DNA: TGCGCCAGCAGCTTCGGACAAGGGTTTAGTGAGCAGTTCTTC.

The table lists this clonotype with many counts. This rearrangement joins TRBV10-1 to TRBJ2-5; D is ambiguous. This CDR3 has 13 amino acids. V was pared by 4 bases and J by 4 bases, with 10 bases between. Germline loops: CDR1 WNHNN, CDR2 SYGVQD (reference sequence). This CDR3 reads CASSAELGETQYF. For the CDR3, the DNA is TGCGCCAGCAGTGCGGAACTGGGAGAGACCCAGTACTTC.

In this sample, this clonotype turned up many times. V and J are TRBV6-5 and TRBJ2-5; 9 bases fit TRBD2. Unmatched junction bases numbered 2, after V lost 0 bases and J lost 0 bases. CDR1 is MNHEY, CDR2 SVGAGI, per germline. CDR3 size: 16 residues. The chain's CDR3 is CASSYSAGGYQETQYF. In DNA, the CDR3 is TGTGCCAGCAGTTACTCAGCGGGAGGATACCAAGAGACCCAGTACTTC.

This clonotype has more than one count but fewer than ten. The V gene is TRBV20-1, the J gene TRBJ2-5; 8 bases agree with TRBD2. The better agreement between TRBJ2-1 and the DNA end casts doubt on the J call. Germline V gene lookup returns CDR1 DFQATT and CDR2 SNEGSKA (reference sequence). The CDR3 runs to 14 residues. The CDR3 DNA is TGCAGTGCTAGCGATATAGCGGGGTTGAATGAGCAGTTCTTC. It codes for CSASDIAGLNEQFF.

The chain has TRBV20-1 and TRBJ2-1; 8 nucleotides agree with TRBD1. V lost 3 bases, J lost 1 base, and 8 bases stayed unmatched. The CDR3 consists of 16 residues. Germline lookup yields CDR1 DFQATT and CDR2 SNEGSKA (reference sequence). CDR3 sequence reads: CSARSQQGESYNEQFF. The CDR3 bases are TGCAGTGCTAGGAGCCAACAGGGGGAATCCTACAATGAGCAGTTCTTC.

With respect to this clonotype: At one of its ends the junction is not consistent with the germline gene, which may arise from a read error. The V call is TRBV2, the J call TRBJ1-5; no clear D gene. The V gene's germline CDR1 is SNHLY and CDR2 FYNNEI. This CDR3 region has 13 residues. This chain's CDR3 is CASVDVHNQSQHF. In nucleotides, the CDR3 is TGTGCCAGCGTGGACGTGCACAATCAGTCCCAGCATTTT.

The J gene is TRBJ2-5, the V gene TRBV5-1; no clear D. The germline V and J ends were trimmed by 4 bases and 0 bases, with 10 bases remaining between them. This CDR3 is 14 amino acids long. The germline CDR1 and CDR2 sequences are SGHRS and YFSETQ. The CDR3 nucleotides read TGCGCCAGCAGCACCGGTGGGGACCAAGAGACCCAGTACTTC. This gives the protein CASSTGGDQETQYF.

This clonotype has more than one count but fewer than ten. The chain carries TRBV9 and TRBJ2-7; D is unclear. This CDR3 has 15 residues. Germline CDR1 SGDLS, CDR2 YYNGEE. The germline V and J ends were trimmed by 0 bases and 3 bases, with 13 bases remaining between them. The CDR3: CASSVVDASFYEQYF. The CDR3 DNA is TGTGCCAGCAGCGTAGTCGACGCCAGCTTCTACGAGCAGTACTTC.

In regard to this clonotype: The conserved closing phenylalanine or tryptophan is absent in this CDR3, likely reflecting a read error. The chain carries TRBV29-1 and TRBJ1-2; 7 positions agree with TRBD1. There are 13 residues in the CDR3. Trimming took 7 bases from V and 8 from J; bases not matched to a gene: 13. Germline V gene data show CDR1 as SQVTM and CDR2 as ANQGSEA. The CDR3 sequence is CSARQGDRVGYTL. The CDR3 DNA reads as TGCAGCGCACGGCAGGGGGATCGGGTAGGCTACACCCTC.

CDR3 in amino acids: CASSFLGGRELFF. DNA for the CDR3: TGTGCCAGCAGTTTCCTTGGGGGGCGGGAGCTGTTTTTT. This chain joins TRBV28 and TRBJ2-2; the D call may be TRBD1 or TRBD2 (6 bases each). The CDR3 extends over 13 amino acids. Germline V gives CDR1 MDHEN, CDR2 SYDVKM. V shed 3 bases and J shed 9 bases, with 11 bases lying between them.

As for this clonotype: A junction boundary mismatches the germline segment, possibly from a read error. The chain is built from TRBV20-1 and TRBJ1-1; D not certain. The CDR3 length is 15 residues. The germline V gene encodes CDR1 DFQATT and CDR2 SNEGSKA (reference sequence). CDR3 nucleotide sequence: TGCAGTGCTAGATCAGTTGGGAGGACGAACACTGAAGCATTCTTT. It specifies CSARSVGRTNTEAFF.

This chain connects TRBV20-1 to TRBJ1-4, with D perhaps matching TRBD1 (6 bases). Germline CDR1 is DFQATT and CDR2 is SNEGSKA (reference sequence). Trimming removed 5 bases at V and 3 bases at J, with 10 bases between. This CDR3 spans 13 amino acids. This CDR3 is CSAQTGSNEKLFF. Written as DNA, the CDR3 is TGCAGTGCTCAGACAGGCTCTAATGAAAAACTGTTTTTT.

CDR3 coding DNA: TGTGCCAGCGGGGACAGGGGAGAACATGAGCAGTTCTTC. This encodes CASGDRGEHEQFF. The chain links TRBV7-9 to TRBJ2-1; TRBD1 aligns across 10 bases. With 8 bases clipped from V and 8 bases from J, the junction kept 6 bases outside the gene matches. The CDR3 covers 13 residues. Germline-derived CDR1 and CDR2 are SEHNR and FQNEAQ (reference sequence).

In this sample, this clonotype turned up a few times. V usage is TRBV9 and J usage is TRBJ2-7; the D gene is possibly TRBD2 (7 bases). Germline CDR1 is SGDLS and CDR2 is YYNGEE. V shed 0 bases and J shed 0 bases, with 10 bases lying between them. The CDR3 has 15 residues. The CDR3 DNA is TGTGCCAGCAGCGTAGGCGGGGGCTACTCCTACGAGCAGTACTTC. This sequence encodes CASSVGGGYSYEQYF.

The V and J genes are TRBV4-2 and TRBJ2-1, with 7 bases that match TRBD2. Germline V gives CDR1 LGHNA, CDR2 YNFKEQ. The CDR3 is 16 amino acids. V shed 0 bases and J 8 bases; nucleotides not matched to a gene: 10. The CDR3 DNA reads as TGTGCCAGCAGCCAAGAATCCCGCGGGGGACTGGATGAGCAGTTCTTC. This codes for CASSQESRGGLDEQFF.

In its sample, this clonotype was seen a few times. The V and J genes are TRBV12-3 or TRBV12-4 and TRBJ2-1, with D perhaps TRBD1 (6 bases). With the DNA end fitting TRBJ2-7 better, the J assignment may be wrong. This CDR3 is 14 amino acids long. CDR3 nucleotides: TGTGCCAGCAGGGGACATTCCCTTTCCTACGAGCAGTACTTC. Translated, it gives CASRGHSLSYEQYF.

The chain has TRBV20-1 and TRBJ1-4; D remains unclear. The CDR3 has 14 amino acids. In germline, CDR1 is DFQATT, CDR2 SNEGSKA (reference sequence). Trimming removed 6 bases from V and 0 bases from J, with 11 bases in between. This CDR3 reads CSAGNLATNEKLFF. The CDR3 region has the DNA TGCAGTGCGGGGAATCTTGCAACTAATGAAAAACTGTTTTTT.

A few counts support this clonotype. Likely a read error: the CDR3 ends without its conserved phenylalanine or tryptophan. This chain connects TRBV27 to TRBJ2-5; the D is unclear. Matching the DNA end better, TRBJ2-1 makes the J call doubtful. The CDR3 loop spans 13 amino acids. Germline values: CDR1 MNHEY, CDR2 SMNVEV (reference sequence). Here the CDR3 reads CASSLSGPNEQFL. CDR3 bases: TGTGCCAGCAGTTTATCCGGGCCAAATGAGCAGTTCCTC.

This clonotype was observed a few times. The CDR3 nucleotides read TGTGCCAGCAGTCAGCGGAGCGTCCAAGAGACCCAGTACTTC. Translated: CASSQRSVQETQYF. The chain is built from TRBV6-5 and TRBJ2-5, with a weak D call TRBD2 (5 bases). Trimming left V 5 bases short and J 1 base short, with 11 bases between. The CDR3 contains 14 residues. The germline gives CDR1 MNHEY, CDR2 SVGAGI.

This clonotype showed up just a few times. The chain has TRBV6-5 and TRBJ1-1; 8 positions agree with TRBD1. CDR1 and CDR2 (germline): MNHEY, SVGAGI. V was pared by 6 bases and J by 6 bases, with 6 bases of the junction left unmatched. CDR3 length: 13 amino acids. The CDR3 coding sequence is TGTGCCAGCAGAGTAGACAGGGGAGCTGAAGCTTTCTTT. This encodes CASRVDRGAEAFF.

In its sample, this clonotype was seen a few times. This sequence joins TRBV20-1 and TRBJ2-1; 9 positions match TRBD2. CDR1 DFQATT and CDR2 SNEGSKA come from the germline V gene (reference sequence). The CDR3 extends over 14 amino acids. CDR3 amino acids: CSSIQRGVYNEQFF. CDR3 DNA: TGCAGCTCTATCCAGCGGGGGGTCTACAATGAGCAGTTCTTC.

This clonotype was seen a handful of times. J is TRBJ1-4 and V is TRBV12-3 or TRBV12-4, with 10 bases aligning to TRBD1. The CDR3 covers 15 residues. Trimming cost V 4 bases and J 8 bases; bases outside gene matches: 7. CDR3 in DNA: TGTGCCAGCAGTTGGACGACAGGGGGCCGGGAAAAACTGTTTTTT. It encodes CASSWTTGGREKLFF.